This TCR beta chain originates from a study of OX40 agonist ivuxolimab in advanced cancers. Across the study: Ivuxolimab was delivered to patients intravenously every 2 weeks at doses spanning 0.01 to 10 mg/kg. The eligibility criteria allowed prior anti-PD-1, anti-PD-L1 or anti-CTLA-4 therapy, and about 40% had some.

General study findings and limits: At 0.1 to 3.0 mg/kg, CD4+ and CD8+ blood T cells expanded clonally by week 6.

Per the germline V gene, CDR1 is SGHRS and CDR2 is YFSETQ. V was pared by 6 bases and J by 7 bases, with 20 bases between. This CDR3 region has 15 residues. This clone was picked up one time. Its antigen is currently unknown. Only in-frame clones appear in the TCRdb table, and some are missing; sequencing was by immunoSEQ multiplex PCR. The table includes 35,000 to 45,000 clones, over 75% detected once. Blood got drawn at baseline, again on cycle 4 day 1, and then on cycle 7 day 1. The J gene is TRBJ1-5, the V gene TRBV5-1; D not certain. This sequence originates from an adult with an advanced solid tumor such as melanoma, head and neck, liver or kidney cancer. Sequences were derived from CD4+ or CD8+ T cells sorted from blood, sampled in a trial of the OX40 agonist ivuxolimab. The CDR3 loop reads CASTPLGIEGQPQHF. As DNA, the CDR3 is TGCGCCAGCACTCCACTTGGGATTGAAGGACAGCCCCAGCATTTT. Drawing the rest from reference TRBV5-1 and TRBJ1-5, the complete variable domain is KAGVTQTPRYLIKTRGQQVTLSCSPISGHRSVSWYQQTPGQGLQFLFEYFSETQRNKGNFPGRFSGRQFSNSRSEMNVSTLELGDSALYLCASTPLGIEGQPQHFGDGTRLSIL.